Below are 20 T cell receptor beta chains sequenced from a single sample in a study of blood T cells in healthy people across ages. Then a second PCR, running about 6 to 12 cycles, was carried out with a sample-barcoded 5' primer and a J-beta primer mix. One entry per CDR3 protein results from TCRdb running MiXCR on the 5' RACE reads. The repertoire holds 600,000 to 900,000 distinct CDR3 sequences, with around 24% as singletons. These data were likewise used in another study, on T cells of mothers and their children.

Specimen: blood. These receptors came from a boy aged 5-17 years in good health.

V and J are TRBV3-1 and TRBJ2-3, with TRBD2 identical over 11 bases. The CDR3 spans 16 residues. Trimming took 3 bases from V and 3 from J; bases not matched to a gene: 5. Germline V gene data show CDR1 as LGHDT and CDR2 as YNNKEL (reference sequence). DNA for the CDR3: TGTGCCAGCAGCCAGGTCCCTAGCGGGGGGACAGATACGCAGTATTTT. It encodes CASSQVPSGGTDTQYF.

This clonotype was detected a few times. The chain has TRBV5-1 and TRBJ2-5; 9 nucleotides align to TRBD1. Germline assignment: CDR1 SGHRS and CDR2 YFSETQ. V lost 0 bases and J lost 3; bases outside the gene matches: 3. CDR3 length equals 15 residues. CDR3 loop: CASSLGQGGEETQYF. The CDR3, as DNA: TGCGCCAGCAGCTTGGGACAGGGGGGCGAAGAGACCCAGTACTTC.

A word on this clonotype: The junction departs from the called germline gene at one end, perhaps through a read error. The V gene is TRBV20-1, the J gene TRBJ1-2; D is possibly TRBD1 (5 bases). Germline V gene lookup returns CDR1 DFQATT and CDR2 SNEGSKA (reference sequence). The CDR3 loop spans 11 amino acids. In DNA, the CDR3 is TGCAGGGCTAGGGGAGTCTATGGCTACACCTTC. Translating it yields CRARGVYGYTF.

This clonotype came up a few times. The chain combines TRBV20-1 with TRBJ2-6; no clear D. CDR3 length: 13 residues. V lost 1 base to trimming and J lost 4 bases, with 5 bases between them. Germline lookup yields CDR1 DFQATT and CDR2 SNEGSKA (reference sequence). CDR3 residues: CSARVGGANVLTF. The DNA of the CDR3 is TGCAGTGCTAGAGTAGGGGGGGCCAACGTCCTGACTTTC.

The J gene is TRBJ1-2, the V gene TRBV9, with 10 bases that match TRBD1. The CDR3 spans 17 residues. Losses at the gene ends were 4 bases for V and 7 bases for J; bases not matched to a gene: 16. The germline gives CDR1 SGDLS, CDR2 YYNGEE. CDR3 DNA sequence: TGTGCCAGCAGCTCCCGCAATCGGGACAGGGGATTAGGTGGCTACACCTTC. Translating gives CASSSRNRDRGLGGYTF.

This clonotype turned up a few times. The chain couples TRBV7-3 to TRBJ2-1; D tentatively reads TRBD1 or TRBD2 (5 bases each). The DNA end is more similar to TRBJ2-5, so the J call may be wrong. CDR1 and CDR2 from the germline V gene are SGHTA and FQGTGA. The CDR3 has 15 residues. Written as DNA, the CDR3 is TGTGCCAGCAGCTTAACGGGGCGGGCCCAAGAGACCCAGTACTTC. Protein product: CASSLTGRAQETQYF.

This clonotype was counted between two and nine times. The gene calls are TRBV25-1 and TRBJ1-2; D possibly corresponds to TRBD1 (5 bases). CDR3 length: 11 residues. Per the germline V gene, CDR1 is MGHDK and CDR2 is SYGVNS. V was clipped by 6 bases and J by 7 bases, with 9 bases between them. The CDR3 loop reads CASSFGTGYTF. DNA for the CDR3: TGTGCCAGCAGCTTCGGGACTGGCTACACCTTC.

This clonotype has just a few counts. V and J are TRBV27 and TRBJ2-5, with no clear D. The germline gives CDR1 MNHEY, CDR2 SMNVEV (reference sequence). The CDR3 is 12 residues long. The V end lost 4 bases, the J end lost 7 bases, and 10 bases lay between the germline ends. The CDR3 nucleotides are TGTGCCAGCAGTTCCCACCTCGGGACCCAGTACTTC. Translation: CASSSHLGTQYF.

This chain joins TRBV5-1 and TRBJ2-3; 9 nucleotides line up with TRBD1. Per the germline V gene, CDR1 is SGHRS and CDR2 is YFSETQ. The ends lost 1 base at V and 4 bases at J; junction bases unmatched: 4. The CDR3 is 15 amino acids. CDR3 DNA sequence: TGCGCCAGCAGCTTGAGGGACAGGGCCCCAGATACGCAGTATTTT. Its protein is CASSLRDRAPDTQYF.

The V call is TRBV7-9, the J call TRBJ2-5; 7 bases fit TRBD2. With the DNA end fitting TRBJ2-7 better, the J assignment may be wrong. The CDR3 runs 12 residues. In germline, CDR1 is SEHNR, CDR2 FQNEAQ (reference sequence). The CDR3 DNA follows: TGTGCCAGCCAATGGGGGGGATACGAGCAGTACTTC. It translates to CASQWGGYEQYF.

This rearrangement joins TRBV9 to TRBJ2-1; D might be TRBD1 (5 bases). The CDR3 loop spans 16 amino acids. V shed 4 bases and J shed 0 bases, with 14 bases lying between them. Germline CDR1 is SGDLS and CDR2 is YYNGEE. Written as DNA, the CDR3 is TGTGCCAGCAGCACACCCCAGACAGACTCCTACAATGAGCAGTTCTTC. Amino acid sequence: CASSTPQTDSYNEQFF. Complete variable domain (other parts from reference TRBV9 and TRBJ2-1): DSGVTQTPKHLITATGQRVTLRCSPRSGDLSVYWYQQSLDQGLQFLIQYYNGEERAKGNILERFSAQQFPDLHSELNLSSLELGDSALYFCASSTPQTDSYNEQFFGPGTRLTVL.

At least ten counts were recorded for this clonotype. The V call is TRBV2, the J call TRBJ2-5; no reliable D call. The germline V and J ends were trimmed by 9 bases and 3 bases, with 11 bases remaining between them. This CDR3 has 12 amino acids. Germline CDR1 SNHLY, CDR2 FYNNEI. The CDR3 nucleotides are TGTGCCAGTGCTCAGGAAGAAGAGACCCAGTACTTC. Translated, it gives CASAQEEETQYF.

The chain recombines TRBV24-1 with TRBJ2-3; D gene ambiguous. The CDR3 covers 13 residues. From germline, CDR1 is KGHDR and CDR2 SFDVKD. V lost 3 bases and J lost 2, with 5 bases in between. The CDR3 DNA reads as TGTGCCACCAGTGATCGGCTCACAGATACGCAGTATTTT. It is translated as CATSDRLTDTQYF.

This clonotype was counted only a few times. CDR3 region: CASSLQEGQGGQPQHF. CDR3 in DNA: TGTGCCAGCAGCCTACAGGAAGGACAGGGGGGTCAGCCCCAGCATTTT. The chain carries TRBV5-5 and TRBJ1-5, with TRBD1 matching over 10 bases. Germline lookup yields CDR1 SGHKS and CDR2 YYEKEE (reference sequence). After removal of 4 bases from V and 6 bases from J, the junction contained 10 bases not matched to a gene. The CDR3 length is 16 residues.

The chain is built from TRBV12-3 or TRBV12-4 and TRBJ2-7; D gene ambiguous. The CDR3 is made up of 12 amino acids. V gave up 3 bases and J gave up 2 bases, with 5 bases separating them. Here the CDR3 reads CASSFSTYEQYF. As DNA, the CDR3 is TGTGCCAGCAGTTTCTCCACCTACGAGCAGTACTTC.

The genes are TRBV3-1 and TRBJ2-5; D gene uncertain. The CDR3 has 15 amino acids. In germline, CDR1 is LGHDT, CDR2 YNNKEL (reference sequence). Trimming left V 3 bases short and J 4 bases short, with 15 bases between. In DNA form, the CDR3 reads TGTGCCAGCAGCCATTCCCTTCCGGGTGGAGAGACCCAGTACTTC. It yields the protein CASSHSLPGGETQYF.

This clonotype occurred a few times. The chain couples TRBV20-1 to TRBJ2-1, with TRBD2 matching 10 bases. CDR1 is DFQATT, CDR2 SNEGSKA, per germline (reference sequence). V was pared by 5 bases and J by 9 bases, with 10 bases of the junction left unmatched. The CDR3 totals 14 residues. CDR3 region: CSASEGSGGIEQFF. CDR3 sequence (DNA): TGCAGTGCTTCGGAGGGTAGCGGGGGGATTGAGCAGTTCTTC.

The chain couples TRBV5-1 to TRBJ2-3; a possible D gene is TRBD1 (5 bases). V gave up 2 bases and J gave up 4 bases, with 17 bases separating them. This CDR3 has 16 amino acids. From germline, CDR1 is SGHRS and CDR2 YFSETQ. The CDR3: CASSFDGRAKADTQYF. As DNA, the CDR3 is TGCGCCAGCAGCTTTGATGGCAGGGCCAAGGCAGATACGCAGTATTTT.

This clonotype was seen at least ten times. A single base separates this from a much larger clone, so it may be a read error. This CDR3 is CASSLEQETQYF. The CDR3 nucleotides are TGCGCCAGCAGCTTGGAACAAGAGACCCAGTACTTC. The genes are TRBV5-1 and TRBJ2-5, with D uncertain. This CDR3 comprises 12 residues. Germline loops: CDR1 SGHRS, CDR2 YFSETQ. The V gene lost 0 bases and the J gene lost 2 bases, with 2 bases spanning the gap.

CDR3 coding DNA: TGTGCCTGGAGTCCGCTCGGAGGTCACACAGATACGCAGTATTTT. It translates to CAWSPLGGHTDTQYF. V and J are TRBV30 and TRBJ2-3; the D gene is possibly TRBD2 (5 bases). V shed 2 bases and J shed 2 bases, with 14 bases lying between them. Germline V lookup: CDR1 GTSNPN, CDR2 SVGIG (reference sequence). The CDR3 is made up of 15 amino acids.